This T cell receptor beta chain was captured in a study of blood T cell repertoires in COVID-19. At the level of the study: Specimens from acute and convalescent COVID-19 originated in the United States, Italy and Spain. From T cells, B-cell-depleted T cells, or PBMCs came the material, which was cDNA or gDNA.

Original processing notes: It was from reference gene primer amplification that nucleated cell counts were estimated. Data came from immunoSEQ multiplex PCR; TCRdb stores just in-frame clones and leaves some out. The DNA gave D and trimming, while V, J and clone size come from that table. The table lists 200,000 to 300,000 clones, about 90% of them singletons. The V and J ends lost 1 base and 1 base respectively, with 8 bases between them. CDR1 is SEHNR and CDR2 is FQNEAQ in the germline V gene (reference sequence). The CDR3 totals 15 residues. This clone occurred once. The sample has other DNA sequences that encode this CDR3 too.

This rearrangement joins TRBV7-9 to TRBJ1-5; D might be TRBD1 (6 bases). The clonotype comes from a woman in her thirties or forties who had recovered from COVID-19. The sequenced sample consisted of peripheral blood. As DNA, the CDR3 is TGTGCCAGCAGCTTAGTGGGGGCCAGCAATCAGCCCCAGCATTTT. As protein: CASSLVGASNQPQHF.